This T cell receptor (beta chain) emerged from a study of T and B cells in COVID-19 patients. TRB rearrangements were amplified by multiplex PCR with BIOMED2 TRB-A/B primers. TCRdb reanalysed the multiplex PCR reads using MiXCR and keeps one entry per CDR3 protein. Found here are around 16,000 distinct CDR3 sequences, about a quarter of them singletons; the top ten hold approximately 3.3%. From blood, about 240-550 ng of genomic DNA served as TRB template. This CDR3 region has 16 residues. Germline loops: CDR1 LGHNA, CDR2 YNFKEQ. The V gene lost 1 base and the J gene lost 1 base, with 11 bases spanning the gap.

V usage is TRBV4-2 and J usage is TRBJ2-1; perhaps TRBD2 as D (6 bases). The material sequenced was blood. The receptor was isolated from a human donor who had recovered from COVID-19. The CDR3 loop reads CASSQVGSRSYNEQFF. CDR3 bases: TGTGCCAGCAGCCAAGTCGGGAGTAGGTCCTACAATGAGCAGTTCTTC.